This T cell receptor beta chain appears in the sequencing data of a study of T cells in Graves' hyperthyroidism and ophthalmopathy. On the study more broadly: The authors collected peripheral blood at initial diagnosis, before any treatment. Broader study findings: Most expanded thyroid clonotypes above 0.001 recurred in blood.

This clonotype was detected a few times. What it binds is not known. CDR3 size: 15 residues. Germline lookup yields CDR1 MNHNS and CDR2 SASEGT. Trimming stripped 6 bases from V and 7 bases from J, with 18 bases between. Researchers amplified the TCR beta CDR3 regions from RNA transcripts. A set of HTBI primers served as the primers for a first-round RT-PCR of the TCR CDR3. One entry per CDR3 protein results from TCRdb running MiXCR on the multiplex PCR reads. The sample lists hundreds of thousands of distinct CDR3 sequences, about a sixth occurring once. Exclusion followed for patients with uncontrolled infection, other autoimmune disease, pregnancy or lactation. Together with thyroid ultrasound, orbital computed tomography, serum thyroxine and TRAb, clinical symptoms were used for diagnoses.

This sequence originates from a woman aged 18 to 35 with Graves' hyperthyroidism. The chain uses TRBV6-1 and TRBJ2-2, with a tentative D call TRBD2 (6 bases). The sequenced sample was blood. The CDR3 spells CASRRNSGRYGELFF. The DNA of the CDR3 is TGTGCCAGCAGAAGGAATAGCGGTCGTTACGGGGAGCTGTTTTTT.